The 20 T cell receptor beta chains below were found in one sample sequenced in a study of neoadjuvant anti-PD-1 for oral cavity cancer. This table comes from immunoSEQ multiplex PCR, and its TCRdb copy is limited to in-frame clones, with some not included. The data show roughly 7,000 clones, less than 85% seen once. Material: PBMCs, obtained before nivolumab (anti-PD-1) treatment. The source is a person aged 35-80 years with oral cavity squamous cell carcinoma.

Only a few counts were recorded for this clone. CDR3 nucleotide sequence: TGTGCCAGCGTACGCCAAAACAATGAGCAGTTCTTC. This gives the protein CASVRQNNEQFF. The J gene is TRBJ2-1, the V gene TRBV7-9; D not resolved. The V end was cut by 8 bases, the J end by 5 bases, with 10 bases between. The CDR3 runs 12 residues. CDR1 and CDR2 from the germline V gene are SEHNR and FQNEAQ (reference sequence).

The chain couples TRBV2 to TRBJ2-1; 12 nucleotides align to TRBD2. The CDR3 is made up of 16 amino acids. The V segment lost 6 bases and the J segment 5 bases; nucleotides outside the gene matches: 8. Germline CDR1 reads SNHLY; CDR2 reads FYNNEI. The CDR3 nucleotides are TGTGCCAGCAGAGACGGACTAGCGGGGCGCAACAATGAGCAGTTCTTC. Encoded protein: CASRDGLAGRNNEQFF.

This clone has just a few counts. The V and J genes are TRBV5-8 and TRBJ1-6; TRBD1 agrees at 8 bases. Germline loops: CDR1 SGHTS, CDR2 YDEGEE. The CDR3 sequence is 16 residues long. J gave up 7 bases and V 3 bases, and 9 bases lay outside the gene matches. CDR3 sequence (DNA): TGTGCCAGCAGCTGGGGGGGCAGGGGGCCGAATTCACCCCTCCACTTT. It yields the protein CASSWGGRGPNSPLHF.

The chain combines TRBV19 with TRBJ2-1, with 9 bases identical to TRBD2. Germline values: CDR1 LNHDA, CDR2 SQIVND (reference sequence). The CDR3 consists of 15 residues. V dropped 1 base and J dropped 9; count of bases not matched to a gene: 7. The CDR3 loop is CASSIVGLAISEQFF. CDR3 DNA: TGTGCCAGTAGTATAGTGGGACTAGCTATTTCTGAGCAGTTCTTC.

CDR3 in amino acids: CASSEGSGGTGELFF. The CDR3 nucleotides read TGCGCCAGCAGCGAAGGATCGGGAGGAACCGGGGAGCTGTTTTTT. The V call is TRBV5-1, the J call TRBJ2-2; TRBD2 matches 7 bases. This CDR3 contains 15 residues. Trimming at V came to 4 bases and at J to 5 bases, leaving 8 bases not matched to a gene. CDR1 SGHRS and CDR2 YFSETQ come from the germline V gene.

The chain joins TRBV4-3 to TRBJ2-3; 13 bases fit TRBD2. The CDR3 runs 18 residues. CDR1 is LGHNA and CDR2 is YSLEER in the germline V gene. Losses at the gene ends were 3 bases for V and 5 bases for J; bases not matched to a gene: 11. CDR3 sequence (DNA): TGCGCCAGCAGCCAGCGAACCCCTACTAGCGGGGGGGTAGATACGCAGTATTTT. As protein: CASSQRTPTSGGVDTQYF.

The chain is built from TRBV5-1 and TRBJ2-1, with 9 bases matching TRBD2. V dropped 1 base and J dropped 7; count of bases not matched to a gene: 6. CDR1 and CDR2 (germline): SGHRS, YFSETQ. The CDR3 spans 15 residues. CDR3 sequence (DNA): TGCGCCAGCAGCTTGCGGGTAGCGGGAGATAATGAGCAGTTCTTC. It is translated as CASSLRVAGDNEQFF.

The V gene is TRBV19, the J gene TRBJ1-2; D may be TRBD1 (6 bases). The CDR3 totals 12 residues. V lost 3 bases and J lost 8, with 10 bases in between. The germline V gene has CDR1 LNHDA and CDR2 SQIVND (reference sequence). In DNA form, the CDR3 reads TGTGCCAGTAGTATTTCGGGGGCGGGCTACACCTTC. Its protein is CASSISGAGYTF.

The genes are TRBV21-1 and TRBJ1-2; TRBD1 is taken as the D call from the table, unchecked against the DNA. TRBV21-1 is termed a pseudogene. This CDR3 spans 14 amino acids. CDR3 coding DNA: TGTGCCAGCAGCAAAGCGAAGGGGCTCTATGGCTACACCTTC. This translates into CASSKAKGLYGYTF.

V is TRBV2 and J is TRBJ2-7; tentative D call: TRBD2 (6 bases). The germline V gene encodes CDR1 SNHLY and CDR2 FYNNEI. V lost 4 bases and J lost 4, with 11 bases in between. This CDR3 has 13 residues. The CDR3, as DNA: TGTGCCAGCAGTGGGGGGGAAGGTTACGAGCAGTACTTC. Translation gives CASSGGEGYEQYF.

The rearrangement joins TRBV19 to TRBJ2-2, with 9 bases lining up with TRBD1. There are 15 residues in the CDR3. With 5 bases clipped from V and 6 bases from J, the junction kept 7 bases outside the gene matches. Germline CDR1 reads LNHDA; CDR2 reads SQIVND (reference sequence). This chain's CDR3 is CASSPGQGTAGELFF. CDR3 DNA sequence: TGTGCCAGTAGTCCTGGACAGGGGACCGCCGGGGAGCTGTTTTTT.

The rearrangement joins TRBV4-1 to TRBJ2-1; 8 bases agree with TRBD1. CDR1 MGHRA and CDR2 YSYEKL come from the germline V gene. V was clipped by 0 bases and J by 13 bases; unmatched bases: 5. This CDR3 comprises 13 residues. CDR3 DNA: TGCGCCAGCAGCCAAGATAGAGACAGGGGCCAGTTCTTC. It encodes CASSQDRDRGQFF.

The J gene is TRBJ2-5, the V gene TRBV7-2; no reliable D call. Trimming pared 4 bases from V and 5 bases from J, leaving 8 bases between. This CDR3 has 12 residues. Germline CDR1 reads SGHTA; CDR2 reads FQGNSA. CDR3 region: CASSWIHETQYF. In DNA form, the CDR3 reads TGTGCCAGCAGCTGGATACACGAGACCCAGTACTTC. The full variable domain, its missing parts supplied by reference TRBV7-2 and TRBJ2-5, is GAGVSQSPSNKVTEKGKDVELRCDPISGHTALYWYRQSLGQGLEFLIYFQGNSAPDKSGLPSDRFSAERTGGSVSTLTIQRTQQEDSAVYLCASSWIHETQYFGPGTRLLVL.

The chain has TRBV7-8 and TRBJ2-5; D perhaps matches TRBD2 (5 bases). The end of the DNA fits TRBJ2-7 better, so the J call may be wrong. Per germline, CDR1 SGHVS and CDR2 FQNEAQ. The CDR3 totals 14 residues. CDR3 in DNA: TGTGCCAGCAGCAACCGGGATTTACTCAACGAGCAGTACTTC. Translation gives CASSNRDLLNEQYF.

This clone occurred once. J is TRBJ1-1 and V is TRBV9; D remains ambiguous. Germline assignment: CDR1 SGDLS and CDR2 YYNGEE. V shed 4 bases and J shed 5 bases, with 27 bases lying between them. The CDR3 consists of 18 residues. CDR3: CASSSRTSKGGLETEAFF. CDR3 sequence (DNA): TGTGCCAGCAGCTCACGAACCTCCAAAGGAGGGCTGGAAACTGAAGCTTTCTTT. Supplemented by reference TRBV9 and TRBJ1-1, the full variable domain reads DSGVTQTPKHLITATGQRVTLRCSPRSGDLSVYWYQQSLDQGLQFLIQYYNGEERAKGNILERFSAQQFPDLHSELNLSSLELGDSALYFCASSSRTSKGGLETEAFFGQGTRLTVV.

The CDR3 nucleotides are TGTGCCAGTAAGGCGGGGGTTTTGAATGAAAAACTGTTTTTT. Translated: CASKAGVLNEKLFF. The chain is built from TRBV19 and TRBJ1-4; D is perhaps TRBD1 (5 bases). From germline, CDR1 is LNHDA and CDR2 SQIVND (reference sequence). There are 14 residues in the CDR3. The V gene lost 7 bases and the J gene lost 5 bases, with 14 bases spanning the gap.

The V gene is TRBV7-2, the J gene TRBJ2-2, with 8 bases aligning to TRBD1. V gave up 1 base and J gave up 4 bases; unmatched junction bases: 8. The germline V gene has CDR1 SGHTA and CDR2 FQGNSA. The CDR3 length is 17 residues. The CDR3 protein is CASSLGGRTGLTGELFF. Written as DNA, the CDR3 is TGTGCCAGCAGCTTAGGGGGCCGGACAGGGCTCACCGGGGAGCTGTTTTTT.

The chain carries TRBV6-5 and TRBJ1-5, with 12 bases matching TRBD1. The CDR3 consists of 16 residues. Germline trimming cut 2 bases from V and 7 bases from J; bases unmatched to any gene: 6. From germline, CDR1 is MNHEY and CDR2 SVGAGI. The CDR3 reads CASSYRDRGLLQPQHF. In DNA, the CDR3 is TGTGCCAGCAGTTACCGGGACAGGGGGCTTCTACAGCCCCAGCATTTT.

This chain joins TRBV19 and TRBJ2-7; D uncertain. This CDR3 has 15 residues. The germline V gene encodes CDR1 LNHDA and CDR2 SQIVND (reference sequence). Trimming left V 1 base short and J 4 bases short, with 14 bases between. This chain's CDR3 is CASSIGPGDFYEQYF. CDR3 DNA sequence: TGTGCCAGTAGTATAGGGCCCGGAGATTTTTACGAGCAGTACTTC.

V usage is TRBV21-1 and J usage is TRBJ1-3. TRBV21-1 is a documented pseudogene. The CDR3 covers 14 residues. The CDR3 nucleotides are TGTGCCAGCAGGGCTGGCGTCGGTCGGAACACCATATATTTT. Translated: CASRAGVGRNTIYF.